A selection of T cell receptor beta chains follows, all from one sample in a study of T cells in Graves' hyperthyroidism and ophthalmopathy. TCRdb re-derived calls from the multiplex PCR reads in MiXCR, one entry per CDR3 protein. The sample carries around 700,000 distinct CDR3 sequences, 18% recorded once. The sequencing sample was made of blood. These receptors came from a woman aged 45-65 years with Graves' hyperthyroidism that later progressed to Graves' ophthalmopathy. CDR3s include the opening cysteine and the closing phenylalanine or tryptophan. D genes are given only for firm matches. The size field is filled for only some rows; it gives once, few, many or a size class.

>TRBJ2-5|TRBV14|few|.
TGTGCCAGCAGCGCGGGCCCCCTCGGGGGGACCCAGTACTTC
CASSAGPLGGTQYF
>TRBJ1-5|TRBV12-3/TRBV12-4|.|TRBD1
TGTGCCAGCAGTTCAACCCCCGGGACAGGCGCCAATCAGCCCCAGCATTTT
CASSSTPGTGANQPQHF
>TRBJ1-1|TRBV3-1|many|.
TGTGCCAGCAGCCTGCAATACGGGGGTAACACTGAAGCTTTCTTT
CASSLQYGGNTEAFF
>TRBJ1-5|TRBV6-1|many|TRBD1
TGTGCCAGCAGTTCGGACAGGGGACGCGGTATGCCCCAGCATTTT
CASSSDRGRGMPQHF
>TRBJ1-1|TRBV6-5|.|.
TGTGCCAGCACTTGGCAGGGGCGGACTGAAGCTTTCTTT
CASTWQGRTEAFF
>TRBJ2-3|TRBV10-2|few|TRBD1
TGCGCCACATCAACCCGGGACAGGATCACAGATACGCAGTATTTT
CATSTRDRITDTQYF
>TRBJ2-3|TRBV5-1|many|TRBD2
TGCGCCAGCAGCTCGAAAGCGGGGGGGCAGACAGATACGCAGTATTTT
CASSSKAGGQTDTQYF
>TRBJ2-5|TRBV10-1|.|.
TGCGCCAGCAGTGAACAGGCCGAGGGGGAGACCCAGTACTTC
CASSEQAEGETQYF
>TRBJ2-5|TRBV20-1|few|TRBD2
TGCAGTGCTCGCCCCGGACTAGCGGGGGTACGTTTTTCTGAGACCCAGTACTTC
CSARPGLAGVRFSETQYF
>TRBJ2-3|TRBV5-4|.|.
TGTGCCAGCAGCTTGGAGGCGACCGACTCGACGCAGTATTTT
CASSLEATDSTQYF
>TRBJ1-2|TRBV7-9|.|.
TGTGCCAGCAGCGTGCGGGGGCGCCTACTCTATGGCTACACCTTC
CASSVRGRLLYGYTF
>TRBJ2-5|TRBV5-4|few|.
TGTGCCAGCAGCTTGGATTGGACTCCTGAGACCCAGTACTTC
CASSLDWTPETQYF
>TRBJ1-1|TRBV4-1|many|TRBD1
TGCGCCAGCAGCCAAGACAGGACAGGGGTGTGGACTGAAGCTTTCTTT
CASSQDRTGVWTEAFF
>TRBJ2-5|TRBV11-2|.|.
TGTGCCAGCAGCTTAGTAGTGGGCTTTCAAGAGACCCAGTACTTC
CASSLVVGFQETQYF
>TRBJ2-3|TRBV6-5|few|TRBD2
TGTGCCAGCAGTTACCCTGGACTAGCGGGGGGCACAGATACGCAGTATTTT
CASSYPGLAGGTDTQYF
>TRBJ1-2|TRBV12-3/TRBV12-4|many|TRBD1
TGTGCCAGCAGTCCGACAGGGCCCAAGGAGGGCTACACCTTC
CASSPTGPKEGYTF
>TRBJ1-2|TRBV20-1|.|.
TGCAGTGCCCCCCTGGGTCCTGGCTACACCTTC
CSAPLGPGYTF